A single sample gave rise to the 19 T cell receptor beta chains below, sequenced in a study of blood T cell repertoires in COVID-19. TCRdb keeps only in-frame clones here, not all; method: immunoSEQ multiplex PCR. The sample has some 160,000 clones; about 77% are singletons. The sequencing sample was made of peripheral blood. The receptors were sampled from a woman older than 75 with acute or convalescent COVID-19.

On this clone: This specimen includes other DNA sequences encoding the same CDR3. This chain joins TRBV28 and TRBJ2-6, with TRBD2 matching over 7 bases. Germline assignment: CDR1 MDHEN and CDR2 SYDVKM. The V gene end was trimmed by 3 bases and the J gene end by 1 base; junction bases not matched to a gene: 0. This CDR3 is built from 15 residues. CDR3 sequence reads: CASSLRGSGANVLTF. As DNA, the CDR3 is TGTGCCAGCAGTTTGCGGGGGTCTGGGGCCAACGTCCTGACTTTC.

The chain is built from TRBV19 and TRBJ1-2; 8 bases map to TRBD1. The germline V gene has CDR1 LNHDA and CDR2 SQIVND (reference sequence). This CDR3 is 16 amino acids long. With V trimmed by 4 bases and J by 3 bases, 10 bases remained unmatched. The CDR3 loop is CASSRTIRGPDYGYTF. In DNA, the CDR3 is TGTGCCAGTAGTAGAACGATCAGGGGGCCGGACTATGGCTACACCTTC. Combining the CDR3 with reference TRBV19 and TRBJ1-2 gives the whole variable domain DGGITQSPKYLFRKEGQNVTLSCEQNLNHDAMYWYRQDPGQGLRLIYYSQIVNDFQKGDIAEGYSVSREKKESFPLTVTSAQKNPTAFYLCASSRTIRGPDYGYTFGSGTRLTVV.

The V gene is TRBV6-1, the J gene TRBJ1-5; D unresolved. Germline V gene lookup returns CDR1 MNHNS and CDR2 SASEGT. This CDR3 has 13 amino acids. Deletions cut 2 bases from V and 6 bases from J, with 8 bases between. As DNA, the CDR3 is TGTGCCAGCAGTGAAACGGAGGCTCAGCCCCAGCATTTT. This sequence encodes CASSETEAQPQHF.

The chain links TRBV12-3 or TRBV12-4 to TRBJ2-2; D unclear. Trimming took off 4 bases at V and 4 bases at J, with 7 bases between the two ends. The CDR3 has 13 amino acids. The CDR3 loop reads CASSYFSTGELFF. CDR3 sequence (DNA): TGTGCCAGCAGTTATTTTAGCACCGGGGAGCTGTTTTTT.

The chain links TRBV9 to TRBJ2-1, with a possible D match to TRBD2 (6 bases). The V and J ends lost 1 base and 7 bases respectively, with 12 bases between them. From germline, CDR1 is SGDLS and CDR2 YYNGEE. The CDR3 is 14 amino acids. The CDR3 DNA is TGTGCCAGCAGCGTATCAGAGCGGGTGAATGAGCAGTTCTTC. It translates to CASSVSERVNEQFF. The entire variable domain, with the rest obtained from reference TRBV9 and TRBJ2-1, is as follows: DSGVTQTPKHLITATGQRVTLRCSPRSGDLSVYWYQQSLDQGLQFLIQYYNGEERAKGNILERFSAQQFPDLHSELNLSSLELGDSALYFCASSVSERVNEQFFGPGTRLTVL.

This chain joins TRBV5-1 and TRBJ2-7; 7 nucleotides line up with TRBD1. The CDR3 totals 14 residues. CDR1 is SGHRS, CDR2 YFSETQ, per germline. J lost 3 bases, V lost 4 bases, and 7 bases had no gene match. This CDR3 is CASSPTGVNYEQYF. CDR3 bases: TGCGCCAGCAGCCCAACAGGGGTTAACTACGAGCAGTACTTC.

In this sample, this clone turned up a few times. The chain joins TRBV19 to TRBJ2-1; 7 bases are a match to TRBD2. The CDR3 consists of 14 residues. The V segment lost 7 bases and the J segment 7 bases; nucleotides outside the gene matches: 10. The germline V gene has CDR1 LNHDA and CDR2 SQIVND (reference sequence). The CDR3 DNA follows: TGTGCCAGTATGCGGGGCGGGAGACGAAATGAGCAGTTCTTC. Translating gives CASMRGGRRNEQFF.

The chain uses TRBV6-5 and TRBJ1-5, with D possibly being TRBD1 (5 bases). Looked up from germline, CDR1 is MNHEY and CDR2 is SVGAGI. This CDR3 has 15 residues. Trimming shortened V by 6 bases and J by 0 bases, and 12 bases separated the two germline ends. CDR3 coding DNA: TGTGCCAGCAGACGTGACAGATATAGCAATCAGCCCCAGCATTTT. This codes for CASRRDRYSNQPQHF.

This rearrangement joins TRBV18 to TRBJ2-7, with a weak D call TRBD2 (5 bases). The CDR3 extends over 14 amino acids. Germline CDR1 is KGHSH and CDR2 is LQKENI. V lost 6 bases and J lost 6, with 18 bases in between. The CDR3 sequence: CASSPTSGRAEQYF. CDR3 sequence (DNA): TGTGCCAGCTCTCCCACCTCCGGGCGGGCCGAGCAGTACTTC.

The chain employs TRBV11-2 and TRBJ2-7, with TRBD2 matching 10 bases. The CDR3 extends over 15 amino acids. Germline CDR1 reads SGHAT; CDR2 reads FQNNGV. Unmatched junction bases numbered 5, after V lost 4 bases and J lost 2 bases. The CDR3 DNA reads TGTGCCAGCAGCTCTCGGACTAGCGGACCCTACGAGCAGTACTTC. Its translation is CASSSRTSGPYEQYF.

The V gene is TRBV5-1, the J gene TRBJ2-7, with 11 nucleotides matching TRBD1. Germline CDR1 is SGHRS and CDR2 is YFSETQ. V lost 0 bases and J lost 0; bases outside the gene matches: 2. This CDR3 has 16 amino acids. The CDR3 DNA is TGCGCCAGCAGCTTGGTTGGACAGGGGGCCTCCTACGAGCAGTACTTC. This codes for CASSLVGQGASYEQYF.

J is TRBJ1-1 and V is TRBV12-3 or TRBV12-4, with a tentative D call TRBD1 (6 bases). V lost 7 bases, J lost 3 bases, and 12 bases lay in between. The CDR3 has 13 amino acids. DNA for the CDR3: TGTGCCAGCATCCTAGGGGGTGACACTGAAGCTTTCTTT. It codes for CASILGGDTEAFF.

The gene calls are TRBV6-2 or TRBV6-3 and TRBJ2-7; the D is unclear. V shed 2 bases and J shed 1 base, with 6 bases lying between them. Germline V gives CDR1 MNHEY, CDR2 SVGEGT. The CDR3 consists of 13 residues. The CDR3 nucleotides read TGTGCCAGCAGTTACGACACGTCCTACGAGCAGTACTTC. Translating it yields CASSYDTSYEQYF.

This clone showed up just a few times. The rearrangement links TRBV28 to TRBJ1-5; tentative D call: TRBD1 (6 bases). CDR3 length: 15 amino acids. Per germline, CDR1 MDHEN and CDR2 SYDVKM. Trimming stripped 6 bases from V and 2 bases from J, with 14 bases between. The CDR3 nucleotides are TGTGCCAGCAGACACAGGGCGGGGGGCAATCAGCCCCAGCATTTT. This gives the protein CASRHRAGGNQPQHF.

The gene calls are TRBV13 and TRBJ2-1, with 8 bases aligning to TRBD1. The V gene end was trimmed by 4 bases and the J gene end by 0 bases; junction bases not matched to a gene: 2. From germline, CDR1 is PRHDT and CDR2 FYEKMQ (reference sequence). This CDR3 spans 15 amino acids. This CDR3 reads CASSSGGVSYNEQFF. For the CDR3, the DNA is TGTGCCAGCAGCTCAGGGGGCGTCTCCTACAATGAGCAGTTCTTC.

This clone was seen a handful of times. The chain uses TRBV7-6 and TRBJ1-5, with D unclear. This CDR3 has 17 amino acids. The germline V and J ends were trimmed by 3 bases and 3 bases, with 18 bases remaining between them. Germline CDR1 SGHVS, CDR2 FNYEAQ. The DNA for the CDR3 is TGTGCCAGCAGCTTGACCCCCCCGGGGAGCCACAATCAGCCCCAGCATTTT. This translates into CASSLTPPGSHNQPQHF. Combining the CDR3 with reference TRBV7-6 and TRBJ1-5 gives the whole variable domain GAGVSQSPRYKVTKRGQDVALRCDPISGHVSLYWYRQALGQGPEFLTYFNYEAQQDKSGLPNDRFSAERPEGSISTLTIQRTEQRDSAMYRCASSLTPPGSHNQPQHFGDGTRLSIL.

In DNA, the CDR3 is TGTGCCAGCAGAGGACAGGGAACGAACACTGAAGCTTTCTTT. Protein sequence: CASRGQGTNTEAFF. The chain has TRBV6-5 and TRBJ1-1; 8 nucleotides line up with TRBD1. Germline V gene data show CDR1 as MNHEY and CDR2 as SVGAGI. The CDR3 runs 14 residues. Trimming removed 6 bases from V and 1 base from J; junction bases left unmatched: 4.

The chain recombines TRBV28 with TRBJ2-1; 9 bases map to TRBD2. The V gene's germline CDR1 is MDHEN and CDR2 SYDVKM. CDR3 length: 17 residues. Trimming took 5 bases from V and 4 from J; bases not matched to a gene: 12. CDR3 bases: TGTGCCAGCAGTGTCCGCACCGGGACTAGCCGATACAATGAGCAGTTCTTC. Amino acid sequence: CASSVRTGTSRYNEQFF.

The chain has TRBV5-8 and TRBJ2-2, with D perhaps TRBD2 (5 bases). This CDR3 comprises 16 residues. Germline V CDR1 and CDR2: SGHTS, YDEGEE. Trimming took 4 bases from V and 5 from J, leaving 18 bases between them. The CDR3 loop is CASSPTLRRGTGELFF. CDR3 nucleotide sequence: TGTGCCAGCAGCCCAACTTTGCGTCGAGGGACCGGGGAGCTGTTTTTT.